This T cell receptor beta chain was recorded in a study of cytomegalovirus exposure and HLA in healthy donors. Study background: An early data release held approximately 80 million unique TCRs from HLA-typed donors. Findings of the study overall: In a later analysis, a missense DCLRE1C variant was linked to TCR beta V- and J-gene trimming. Later work showed greater clonal expansion in HLA-associated TCR beta chains than in equally common others.

PCR amplification relied on 60 Vbeta primers (plus 13 Jbeta primers). Libraries were prepared by immunoSEQ multiplex PCR; TCRdb keeps only in-frame clonotypes and omits some of them. This table holds roughly 130,000 clones, about 79% found once. V was cut by 5 bases and J by 3 bases, with 8 bases left in between. The CDR3 covers 12 residues. Germline lookup yields CDR1 MNHEY and CDR2 SMNVEV (reference sequence). Only a few counts were recorded for this clone. What it binds is not known. This TCR was recovered from a woman under 30 in good health and CMV-seropositive. The chain links TRBV27 to TRBJ2-7, with TRBD2 as a possible D gene (5 bases). What was sequenced was PBMCs. The CDR3 loop reads CASSQAGYEQYF. In nucleotides, the CDR3 is TGTGCCAGCAGTCAGGCGGGCTACGAGCAGTACTTC.